The clone carrying this T cell receptor beta chain was seen once. Its specificity is not known. This sample stems from a study of shared clonotypes between healthy human individuals. Study-level results: Some clonotypes were shared by all four sorted-subset donors, while others were not shared. The non-shared ones had lower generation probabilities than the shared ones. Tissues were not sampled, only blood, and their repertoires likely differ.

Data came from immunoSEQ multiplex PCR; TCRdb stores just in-frame clones and leaves some out. The sample records 950,000 to 1,100,000 clones, about 84% being singletons. The CDR3 length is 17 residues. In germline, CDR1 is ENHRY, CDR2 SYGVKD. J was trimmed by 7 bases and V by 3 bases; bases with no gene match: 11. The sample taken for sequencing was memory CD4+ T cells from PBMCs. This sample's subset: CD45RA-negative fraction. The sequence was obtained from a young man in good health. Some clones in this sample may be carry-over from other donors' samples. The rearrangement links TRBV10-3 to TRBJ2-1; 11 bases are shared with TRBD2. CDR3 sequence reads: CAISDPSIAGGNNEQFF. The CDR3, as DNA: TGTGCCATCAGTGACCCTTCGATAGCGGGAGGGAATAATGAGCAGTTCTTC.